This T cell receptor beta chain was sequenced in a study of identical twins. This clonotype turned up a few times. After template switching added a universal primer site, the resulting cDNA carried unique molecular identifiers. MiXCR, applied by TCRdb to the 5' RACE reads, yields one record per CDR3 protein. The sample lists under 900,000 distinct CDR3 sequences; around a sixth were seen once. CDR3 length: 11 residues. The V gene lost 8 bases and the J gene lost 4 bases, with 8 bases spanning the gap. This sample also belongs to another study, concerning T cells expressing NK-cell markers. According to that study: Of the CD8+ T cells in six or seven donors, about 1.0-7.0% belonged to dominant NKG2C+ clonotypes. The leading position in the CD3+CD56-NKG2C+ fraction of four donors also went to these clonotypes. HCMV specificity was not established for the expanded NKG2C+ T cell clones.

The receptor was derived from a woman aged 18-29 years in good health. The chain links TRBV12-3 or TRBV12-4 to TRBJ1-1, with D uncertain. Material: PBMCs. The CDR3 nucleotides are TGTGCCAGCCGGATGACCACTGAAGCTTTCTTT. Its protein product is CASRMTTEAFF.